This is a list of T cell receptor beta chains from one sample in a study of blood T cell repertoires in COVID-19. Sequenced by immunoSEQ multiplex PCR; TCRdb stores in-frame clones only, minus some. The repertoire holds hundreds of thousands of clones, approximately 90% seen once, with around 1.1% in the top ten. The sample taken for sequencing was PBMCs or T cells enriched from blood (not recorded which). The receptors stem from a man aged 25-45 years who had recovered from COVID-19. The CDR3 runs from the conserved cysteine through the conserved F or W. The order of the fields is clone size, J gene, V gene, D gene, CDR3 DNA, CDR3 protein. D genes are given only for firm matches. Expanded clones get a size class; other rows say once, few or many, or leave the size out.

>NA|TRBJ1-4|TRBV10-3|TRBD1
TGTGCCACCCAGGGACAGGGGGCATTAGGGACTAATGAAAAACTGTTTTTT
CATQGQGALGTNEKLFF
>NA|TRBJ2-1|TRBV27|NA
TGTGCCAGCAGTTCCTCCGGGGTAGCCCCCTACAATGAGCAGTTCTTC
CASSSSGVAPYNEQFF
>NA|TRBJ1-1|TRBV4-1|TRBD1
TGCGCCAGCAGCCAATCGTTAGTAGGGACAGGGGGCACTGAAGCTTTCTTT
CASSQSLVGTGGTEAFF
>NA|TRBJ2-7|TRBV18|TRBD1
TGTGCCAGCTCACCATTCTTTTCGGTTAGCGGGACAGGGGGCAGCGAGCAGTACTTC
CASSPFFSVSGTGGSEQYF
>NA|TRBJ1-2|TRBV6-5|TRBD1
TGTGCCAGCAGAAGGGACAGCCATGCCTACACCTTC
CASRRDSHAYTF
>NA|TRBJ2-7|TRBV12-5|TRBD2
TGTGCTAGTGGTTTAAGTTACCTAACTAGCGGGAGTACAGACGAGCAGTACTTC
CASGLSYLTSGSTDEQYF
>NA|TRBJ2-7|TRBV13|NA
TGTGCCAGCAGCGATTCCTACGACGAGCAGTACTTC
CASSDSYDEQYF
>NA|TRBJ2-7|TRBV19|NA
TGTGCCAGTAGTATAGGTGAGGGACAAGGTGAGCAGTACTTC
CASSIGEGQGEQYF
>once|TRBJ2-7|TRBV14|NA
TGTGCCAGCAGCCCGGACTCGAATTCCTACGAGCAGTACTTC
CASSPDSNSYEQYF
>NA|TRBJ1-1|TRBV3-1/TRBV3-2|TRBD1
TGTGCCAGCAGCCAAGACAGGGGGAGAACTGAAGCTTTCTTT
CASSQDRGRTEAFF
>NA|TRBJ1-2|TRBV18|TRBD1
TGTGCCAGCTCACCCTACCAGGGGGCGAACTATGGCTACACCTTC
CASSPYQGANYGYTF
>NA|TRBJ1-2|TRBV19|NA
TGTGCCAGTAGTATTGGGGCGGCCTATGGCTACACCTTC
CASSIGAAYGYTF
>NA|TRBJ2-2|TRBV15|TRBD2
TGTGCCACCAGCCCAGAAGAGCGGGAGTATATTGGAGGGGAGCTGTTTTTT
CATSPEEREYIGGELFF
>NA|TRBJ2-3|TRBV30|TRBD2
TGTGCCTGGAGTGTCGGACTAGCGGGAGCGGGAGATACGCAGTATTTT
CAWSVGLAGAGDTQYF
>NA|TRBJ2-7|TRBV4-1|NA
TGCGCCAGCAGCCGGGACAACCGATACGAGCAGTACTTC
CASSRDNRYEQYF
>NA|TRBJ2-2|TRBV4-1|NA
TGCGCCAGCAGCCAAGATCCAGGGCGGAACACCGGGGAGCTGTTTTTT
CASSQDPGRNTGELFF
>NA|TRBJ2-7|TRBV7-8|NA
TGTGCCAGCAGCTTAGTGGGTAGCGGCTCCTACGAGCAGTACTTC
CASSLVGSGSYEQYF
>once|TRBJ2-4|TRBV21-1|NA
TGTGCCAGCAGCAAAGGGGGTCTTTCGGGAGTAGCCAAAAACATTCAGTACTTC
CASSKGGLSGVAKNIQYF
>NA|TRBJ2-7|TRBV5-1|NA
TGCGCCAGCAGCTTGGCCAGCGGGCCGAACCCCTACGAGCAGTACTTC
CASSLASGPNPYEQYF
>NA|TRBJ1-1|TRBV20-1|NA
TGCAGTGCATTGGACTTTCCCCGTGCTTTCTTT
CSALDFPRAFF
>NA|TRBJ1-2|TRBV25-1|NA
TGTGCCAGCAGTCCCCCACCTGCAGAAGATAACTATGGCTACACCTTC
CASSPPPAEDNYGYTF
>NA|TRBJ1-5|TRBV19|NA
TGTGCCAGTAGCCCTTTCCCCCTGGCCTTATATCAGCCCCAGCATTTT
CASSPFPLALYQPQHF
>NA|TRBJ2-4|TRBV11-2|NA
TGTGCCAGCAGCTTAGGAGGAGAAAACATTCAGTACTTC
CASSLGGENIQYF
>NA|TRBJ1-2|TRBV9|NA
TGTGCCAGCAGCGCGGACCAGGGTAGCGGCTACACCTTC
CASSADQGSGYTF
>NA|TRBJ2-1|TRBV23-1|TRBD1
TGCGCCAGCAGTCGGACAGGGAGGCTCAATGAGCAGTTCTTC
CASSRTGRLNEQFF
>NA|TRBJ1-4|TRBV12-3/TRBV12-4|NA
TGTGCCAGCAGTTTAGAGTTGGCTGAAAAACTGTTTTTT
CASSLELAEKLFF
>NA|TRBJ2-2|TRBV2|NA
TGTGCCAAGACGCGAGGGTCGAACACCGGGGAGCTGTTTTTT
CAKTRGSNTGELFF
>NA|TRBJ1-1|TRBV19|TRBD1
TGTGCCAGTAGTATAGATTACGGGGACAGCCGCTTCATGAACACTGAAGCTTTCTTT
CASSIDYGDSRFMNTEAFF
>NA|TRBJ2-3|TRBV28|TRBD2
TGTGCCAGCAGCCTTACACTAGCGGGAGTGGTAGATACGCAGTATTTT
CASSLTLAGVVDTQYF
>NA|TRBJ1-1|TRBV11-2|NA
TGTGCCAGCAGCCCCCCCTCGGGGATTTGGAACACTGAAGCTTTCTTT
CASSPPSGIWNTEAFF
>NA|TRBJ1-2|TRBV28|TRBD1
TGTGCCAGCAGTCTCGCGGACAGGGGGCATGGCTACACCTTC
CASSLADRGHGYTF
>once|TRBJ2-6|TRBV24-1|TRBD1
TGTGCCACCAGTGATCAGGGGGCCGGGGCCAACGTCCTGACTTTC
CATSDQGAGANVLTF
>NA|TRBJ1-6|TRBV15|NA
TGTGCCACCAGCAGAGATCGCGGGATCTCCTATAATTCACCCCTCCACTTT
CATSRDRGISYNSPLHF
>NA|TRBJ2-7|TRBV9|NA
TGTGCCAGCAGCCCGATCTCGGCGGGCTACGAGCAGTACTTC
CASSPISAGYEQYF
>NA|TRBJ1-6|TRBV3-1/TRBV3-2|NA
TGTGCCAGCAGCCAAGATGGCAGTAATTCACCCCTCCACTTT
CASSQDGSNSPLHF
>NA|TRBJ1-3|TRBV27|TRBD1
TGTGCCAGCAGTGCCTCCCGGGACAGGGGCTCTGGAAACACCATATATTTT
CASSASRDRGSGNTIYF
>NA|TRBJ2-7|TRBV29-1|TRBD2
TGCAGCGTGCAGGGACTAGCGGGAGGGATCTACGAGCAGTACTTC
CSVQGLAGGIYEQYF
>NA|TRBJ2-2|TRBV24-1|TRBD1
TGTGCCACCAAACAGGGGGCTGGCGGGGAGCTGTTTTTT
CATKQGAGGELFF
>NA|TRBJ2-5|TRBV27|TRBD1
TGTGCCAGCAGCAGCCTACCAGGGACAGGGGAAGAGACCCAGTACTTC
CASSSLPGTGEETQYF
>NA|TRBJ1-6|TRBV19|TRBD1
TGTGCCAGTAGACAGGGGGCAACACCCCTCCACTTT
CASRQGATPLHF
>NA|TRBJ2-1|TRBV6-1|NA
TGTGCCAGCAGTGATAGGGGGGGATCCTACAATGAGCAGTTCTTC
CASSDRGGSYNEQFF
>NA|TRBJ1-5|TRBV19|NA
TGTGCCAGTAGTAGGGGCGGCGCCAGCAATCAGCCCCAGCATTTT
CASSRGGASNQPQHF
>NA|TRBJ2-7|TRBV29-1|NA
TGCAGCGTTGAAGTAGCGGCCTCCTACGAGCAGTACTTC
CSVEVAASYEQYF
>once|TRBJ2-1|TRBV24-1|NA
TGTGCCACCAGTGATCGGGGGTTATCAAGTACCCAATACAATGAGCAGTTCTTC
CATSDRGLSSTQYNEQFF
>once|TRBJ1-1|TRBV28|TRBD1
TGTGCCAGCACCAGAAAACAGGGGCCCACTGAAGCTTTCTTT
CASTRKQGPTEAFF
>NA|TRBJ1-6|TRBV30|TRBD1
TGTGCCTGGAGAAGACAGGGTAGTAATTCACCCCTCCACTTT
CAWRRQGSNSPLHF
>NA|TRBJ2-1|TRBV29-1|NA
TGCAGCGTTGCGATGGCAGGTTCCTACAATGAGCAGTTCTTC
CSVAMAGSYNEQFF
>NA|TRBJ2-1|TRBV7-3|TRBD2
TGTGCCAGCAGCAAGACTAGCGGGAGGGTGGAGCAGTTCTTC
CASSKTSGRVEQFF
>once|TRBJ2-7|TRBV5-4|NA
TGTGCCAGCAGCTTGGGAGGGCCCCAGTACTTC
CASSLGGPQYF